Below, 30 T cell receptor beta chains from the same sample are listed, as sequenced in a study of cytomegalovirus exposure and HLA in healthy donors (TCRdb year 2017). The library was produced with the immunoSEQ multiplex PCR assay. A mixture of 60 forward primers for TCR Vbeta segments and 13 reverse primers for TCR Jbeta segments was used in the multiplex PCR. In its TCRdb copy, this immuneACCESS table keeps in-frame sequences only and misses some clones. Where compared with another copy, unresolved V genes explain less than half of these, and the others have no known cause. Counted in this sample were 150,000 to 200,000 clones; 79% of them appeared once. The ten largest clonotypes hold nearly 4.5% of the sample. Material: PBMCs. The receptors here all came from a woman aged 30 to 39 in good health and CMV-seropositive.

The V and J genes are TRBV19 and TRBJ2-1, with D possibly TRBD1 on 6 matching bases. The CDR3 contains 13 residues. The germline V and J ends were trimmed by 7 bases and 7 bases, with 14 bases remaining between them. The germline V gene encodes CDR1 LNHDA and CDR2 SQIVND (reference sequence). CDR3 sequence (DNA): TGTGCCAGTACAGTTCAGGGGTTAAATGAGCAGTTCTTC. Translating gives CASTVQGLNEQFF. The full variable domain, rest sourced from reference TRBV19 and TRBJ2-1, is DGGITQSPKYLFRKEGQNVTLSCEQNLNHDAMYWYRQDPGQGLRLIYYSQIVNDFQKGDIAEGYSVSREKKESFPLTVTSAQKNPTAFYLCASTVQGLNEQFFGPGTRLTVL.

The chain links TRBV6-5 to TRBJ1-2; D might be TRBD1 (6 bases). Trimming removed 5 bases from V and 4 bases from J, with 14 bases in between. CDR1 is MNHEY, CDR2 SVGAGI, per germline. The CDR3 has 14 amino acids. The chain's CDR3 is CASSRQGFGYGYTF. CDR3 coding DNA: TGTGCCAGCAGTAGGCAGGGGTTTGGCTATGGCTACACCTTC.

The chain couples TRBV29-1 to TRBJ2-1; 7 bases map to TRBD2. The V gene end was trimmed by 8 bases and the J gene end by 0 bases; junction bases not matched to a gene: 7. Germline CDR1 and CDR2: SQVTM and ANQGSEA. This CDR3 comprises 14 residues. This CDR3 reads CSILGGSSYNEQFF. The CDR3, as DNA: TGCAGCATCCTGGGAGGGAGCTCCTACAATGAGCAGTTCTTC.

This chain uses TRBV7-7 with TRBJ1-5; possibly TRBD1 for D (5 bases). This CDR3 has 13 amino acids. Germline CDR1 SSHAT, CDR2 FNYEAQ (reference sequence). The ends were cut back, 5 bases at V and 4 bases at J, with 9 bases in the middle. The CDR3 DNA sequence: TGTGCCAGCAGCGAGGGACTGAATCAGCCCCAGCATTTT. It yields the protein CASSEGLNQPQHF.

This clone has a single count. This rearrangement joins TRBV19 to TRBJ2-7, with D possibly TRBD1 on 5 matching bases. V was trimmed by 6 bases and J by 4 bases, leaving 13 bases between them. The CDR3 totals 13 residues. Per the germline V gene, CDR1 is LNHDA and CDR2 is SQIVND (reference sequence). The CDR3 DNA reads as TGTGCCAGTAGGGACAAGGGTGATTACGAGCAGTACTTC. Residues: CASRDKGDYEQYF. The full variable domain, rest sourced from reference TRBV19 and TRBJ2-7, is DGGITQSPKYLFRKEGQNVTLSCEQNLNHDAMYWYRQDPGQGLRLIYYSQIVNDFQKGDIAEGYSVSREKKESFPLTVTSAQKNPTAFYLCASRDKGDYEQYFGPGTRLTVT.

CDR3 sequence reads: CASRKQGAETQYF. The DNA for the CDR3 is TGTGCCAGCAGGAAACAGGGGGCTGAGACCCAGTACTTC. The rearrangement joins TRBV28 to TRBJ2-5, with 9 bases lining up with TRBD1. The J segment lost 5 bases and the V segment lost 6 bases, leaving 4 bases of the junction unmatched. The CDR3 totals 13 residues. Germline V CDR1 and CDR2: MDHEN, SYDVKM.

The CDR3 DNA sequence: TGCGCCAGCAGCCAAGATCATTACAGGGAATTCCCCTACGAGCAGTACTTC. Translation gives CASSQDHYREFPYEQYF. The chain uses TRBV4-3 and TRBJ2-7, with a weak D call TRBD1 (6 bases). Trimming shortened V by 0 bases and J by 2 bases, and 17 bases separated the two germline ends. The germline V gene has CDR1 LGHNA and CDR2 YSLEER. The CDR3 contains 17 residues.

The chain uses TRBV7-9 and TRBJ2-7, with 8 positions matching TRBD1. Trimming took 1 base from V and 6 from J; bases not matched to a gene: 5. The CDR3 loop spans 14 amino acids. Germline V gene sequence: CDR1 SEHNR, CDR2 FQNEAQ (reference sequence). CDR3 in amino acids: CASSLGATGGEQYF. For the CDR3, the DNA is TGTGCCAGCAGCTTAGGGGCCACAGGGGGCGAGCAGTACTTC.

This rearrangement joins TRBV19 to TRBJ2-7; perhaps TRBD2 as D (5 bases). The CDR3 sequence is 14 residues long. Per germline, CDR1 LNHDA and CDR2 SQIVND (reference sequence). Trimming pared 5 bases from V and 5 bases from J, leaving 16 bases between. This chain's CDR3 is CASSVGVRAHEQYF. The CDR3 nucleotides are TGTGCCAGTAGTGTCGGGGTGAGGGCCCACGAGCAGTACTTC. Looking up the rest from reference TRBV19 and TRBJ2-7 gives the full variable domain: DGGITQSPKYLFRKEGQNVTLSCEQNLNHDAMYWYRQDPGQGLRLIYYSQIVNDFQKGDIAEGYSVSREKKESFPLTVTSAQKNPTAFYLCASSVGVRAHEQYFGPGTRLTVT.

The chain links TRBV5-4 to TRBJ2-3; a possible D gene is TRBD2 (5 bases). Trimming removed 2 bases from V and 1 base from J, with 17 bases in between. The CDR3 runs 17 residues. CDR1 is SGHNT, CDR2 YYREEE, per germline (reference sequence). CDR3 region: CASSLKFRGSGTDTQYF. The CDR3 coding sequence is TGTGCCAGCAGCTTAAAATTTCGGGGATCTGGCACAGATACGCAGTATTTT.

The rearrangement uses TRBV12-5 and TRBJ1-2; 9 bases are a match to TRBD1. The junction had 5 bases not matched to a gene; V was cut back by 1 base and J by 5 bases. Per germline, CDR1 LGHNT and CDR2 FRNRAP. The CDR3 extends over 15 amino acids. CDR3 DNA: TGTGCTAGTGGTTTGGGGACAGGGGAGGTATATGGCTACACCTTC. Translating gives CASGLGTGEVYGYTF.

This chain uses TRBV5-8 with TRBJ1-1; D perhaps matches TRBD1 (5 bases). The CDR3 totals 15 residues. The germline V and J ends were trimmed by 2 bases and 6 bases, with 17 bases remaining between them. Germline V CDR1 and CDR2: SGHTS, YDEGEE. CDR3 region: CASSFLGRGYAEAFF. The CDR3 bases are TGTGCCAGCAGCTTCCTCGGACGGGGGTACGCTGAAGCTTTCTTT.

The V gene is TRBV2, the J gene TRBJ1-6, with a weak D call TRBD1 (6 bases). V was clipped by 5 bases and J by 5 bases, with 13 bases between them. This CDR3 spans 15 amino acids. The V gene's germline CDR1 is SNHLY and CDR2 FYNNEI. CDR3 sequence (DNA): TGTGCCAGCAGTAACGGACAGCAAAATAATTCACCCCTCCACTTT. Its translation is CASSNGQQNNSPLHF.

This sequence joins TRBV18 and TRBJ2-2, with 7 bases identical to TRBD2. V was clipped by 1 base and J by 6 bases; unmatched bases: 2. This CDR3 is built from 14 residues. Germline CDR1 reads KGHSH; CDR2 reads LQKENI. CDR3 sequence (DNA): TGTGCCAGCTCACCACGGGAGGGCCCCGGGGAGCTGTTTTTT. It translates to CASSPREGPGELFF.

This rearrangement joins TRBV9 to TRBJ1-2; TRBD1 matches 7 bases. CDR1 and CDR2 (germline): SGDLS, YYNGEE. The V and J ends lost 4 bases and 8 bases, in that order; junction bases with no gene match: 14. This CDR3 has 15 residues. CDR3 nucleotide sequence: TGTGCCAGCAGCCCGCAACAGGGGCCCCTCGTGGGCTACACCTTC. It translates to CASSPQQGPLVGYTF.

The chain couples TRBV27 to TRBJ2-3; perhaps TRBD1 as D (5 bases). Germline V gene sequence: CDR1 MNHEY, CDR2 SMNVEV (reference sequence). The CDR3 spans 19 residues. The ends were cut back, 2 bases at V and 0 bases at J, with 21 bases in the middle. CDR3 residues: CASSLPRFHGASSTDTQYF. DNA of the CDR3: TGTGCCAGCAGTTTACCGCGGTTCCATGGGGCTAGTAGCACAGATACGCAGTATTTT.

V usage is TRBV4-3 and J usage is TRBJ2-7; 9 bases align to TRBD2. With 1 base clipped from V and 6 bases from J, the junction kept 4 bases outside the gene matches. This CDR3 has 14 residues. Germline V gives CDR1 LGHNA, CDR2 YSLEER. In DNA form, the CDR3 reads TGCGCCAGCAGCCAAGTTAGCGGGAGAGGCGAGCAGTACTTC. The encoded protein is CASSQVSGRGEQYF.

Concerning this clone itself: The junction shows a germline mismatch at one end, possibly a read error. This sequence joins TRBV7-9 and TRBJ2-7; 10 bases match TRBD1. In germline, CDR1 is SEHNR, CDR2 FQNEAQ (reference sequence). The CDR3 length is 18 residues. Here the CDR3 reads CASSLAGLRGQGSSEQYF. The CDR3 nucleotides read TGTGCCAGCAGCTTAGCTGGTCTCCGGGGACAGGGGTCCTCCGAGCAGTACTTC. Full variable domain (outside the CDR3, taken from reference TRBV7-9 and TRBJ2-7): DTGVSQNPRHKITKRGQNVTFRCDPISEHNRLYWYRQTLGQGPEFLTYFQNEAQLEKSRLLSDRFSAERPKGSFSTLEIQRTEQGDSAMYLCASSLAGLRGQGSSEQYFGPGTRLTVT.

The chain has TRBV7-6 and TRBJ2-7; 11 bases are shared with TRBD2. This CDR3 is built from 16 residues. Germline CDR1 SGHVS, CDR2 FNYEAQ. Trimming cost V 8 bases and J 2 bases; bases outside gene matches: 11. This CDR3 reads CASGISTSGTTYEQYF. The CDR3 nucleotides are TGTGCCAGCGGAATTTCGACTAGCGGGACAACCTACGAGCAGTACTTC.

The chain employs TRBV6-5 and TRBJ1-1; D gene ambiguous. V lost 0 bases and J lost 5, with 10 bases in between. The CDR3 is made up of 14 amino acids. The germline gives CDR1 MNHEY, CDR2 SVGAGI. CDR3 in DNA: TGTGCCAGCAGTTACTCGTTGGGAGGTACTGAAGCTTTCTTT. This codes for CASSYSLGGTEAFF.

This chain links TRBV12-5 with TRBJ2-6; possibly TRBD2 for D (5 bases). CDR1 LGHNT and CDR2 FRNRAP come from the germline V gene. Trimming removed 7 bases from V and 4 bases from J, with 17 bases in between. The CDR3 runs to 16 residues. In DNA form, the CDR3 reads TGTGCTAGTGCCCCCGGGGATTCGTACGGGGCCAACGTCCTGACTTTC. This gives the protein CASAPGDSYGANVLTF.

The chain has TRBV6-7 and TRBJ2-7; the D gene is possibly TRBD2 (6 bases). TRBV6-7 is noted as an ORF with a role that remains uncertain. CDR3 length: 16 residues. Trimming stripped 2 bases from V and 2 bases from J, with 16 bases between. In DNA form, the CDR3 reads TGTGCCAGCAGTTACCGGGAGAAGAAAAAGGCCTACGAGCAGTACTTC. Encoded protein: CASSYREKKKAYEQYF.

This sequence joins TRBV6-5 and TRBJ1-1; tentatively, D is TRBD1 (5 bases). The CDR3 loop spans 15 amino acids. Germline CDR1 is MNHEY and CDR2 is SVGAGI. Deletions cut 6 bases from V and 0 bases from J, with 14 bases between. The CDR3 loop reads CASRKGWGVNTEAFF. The DNA of the CDR3 is TGTGCCAGCAGGAAGGGGTGGGGGGTGAACACTGAAGCTTTCTTT.

V usage is TRBV7-9 and J usage is TRBJ2-1; 10 bases line up with TRBD2. In germline, CDR1 is SEHNR, CDR2 FQNEAQ (reference sequence). With 4 bases clipped from V and 7 bases from J, the junction kept 10 bases outside the gene matches. The CDR3 has 16 amino acids. In nucleotides, the CDR3 is TGTGCCAGCAGCTCCCCCCTAGCGGGAGTGGGGAATGAGCAGTTCTTC. This encodes CASSSPLAGVGNEQFF.

The chain combines TRBV10-3 with TRBJ2-7, with a tentative D call TRBD1 (6 bases). CDR1 is ENHRY and CDR2 is SYGVKD in the germline V gene. This CDR3 is built from 13 residues. V dropped 4 bases and J dropped 6 bases, with 13 bases sitting between them. The DNA of the CDR3 is TGTGCCATCAGTGGGGGGCCGGCAGCCGAGCAGTACTTC. Translated, it gives CAISGGPAAEQYF.

The chain combines TRBV11-3 with TRBJ1-4, with D maybe TRBD1 (6 bases). Per germline, CDR1 SGHNT and CDR2 YENEEA. Trimming took off 2 bases at V and 5 bases at J, with 12 bases between the two ends. The CDR3 loop spans 15 amino acids. CDR3 coding DNA: TGTGCCAGCAGCTTATTAGAGGACAGAAATGAAAAACTGTTTTTT. It codes for CASSLLEDRNEKLFF. The complete variable domain, with remaining parts taken from reference TRBV11-3 and TRBJ1-4, reads EAGVVQSPRYKIIEKKQPVAFWCNPISGHNTLYWYLQNLGQGPELLIRYENEEAVDDSQLPKDRFSAERLKGVDSTLKIQPAELGDSAVYLCASSLLEDRNEKLFFGSGTQLSVL.

The table lists this clone with a few counts. The V gene is TRBV27, the J gene TRBJ2-7; 7 bases match TRBD2. Germline CDR1 MNHEY, CDR2 SMNVEV (reference sequence). Germline trimming cut 6 bases from V and 3 bases from J; bases unmatched to any gene: 8. This CDR3 comprises 14 residues. CDR3 bases: TGTGCCAGCAGCCCCTCTAGCGGCTACTACGAGCAGTACTTC. This sequence encodes CASSPSSGYYEQYF.

This chain uses TRBV27 with TRBJ2-1; D uncertain. The CDR3 length is 13 residues. The V gene lost 3 bases and the J gene lost 4 bases, with 7 bases spanning the gap. Germline V gene data show CDR1 as MNHEY and CDR2 as SMNVEV (reference sequence). DNA of the CDR3: TGTGCCAGCAGTTTTTCAGGATACAATGAGCAGTTCTTC. This sequence encodes CASSFSGYNEQFF.

V is TRBV19 and J is TRBJ2-1; TRBD2 is a possible D gene (5 bases). From germline, CDR1 is LNHDA and CDR2 SQIVND (reference sequence). The CDR3 spans 17 residues. Trimming pared 6 bases from V and 6 bases from J, leaving 24 bases between. DNA of the CDR3: TGTGCCAGTAGCCTCCTTGAGCGGCCCCTACCTGGCAATGAGCAGTTCTTC. Amino acid sequence: CASSLLERPLPGNEQFF.

The chain has TRBV6-5 and TRBJ1-2; possibly TRBD1 for D (6 bases). Trimming removed 5 bases from V and 4 bases from J, with 8 bases in between. The CDR3 extends over 12 amino acids. The germline V gene encodes CDR1 MNHEY and CDR2 SVGAGI. CDR3 sequence reads: CASSAQGYGYTF. CDR3 nucleotide sequence: TGTGCCAGCAGTGCACAGGGCTATGGCTACACCTTC.